Following are 21 T cell receptor beta chains from one sample sequenced in a study of siplizumab effects on memory and regulatory T cells. The method was immunoSEQ multiplex PCR; TCRdb's version includes in-frame clones alone and lacks a portion of them. The data hold around 83,000 clones, with 75% to 90% observed a single time. The sequencing input was CD4+ T cells sorted from blood. All receptors derive from a human donor in good health.

The CDR3 sequence is CASSLGLGGRGETQYF. CDR3 DNA sequence: TGTGCCAGCAGCTTAGGACTTGGCGGAAGAGGGGAGACCCAGTACTTC. This rearrangement joins TRBV7-8 to TRBJ2-5; D is perhaps TRBD2 (5 bases). V lost 1 base, J lost 5 bases, and 17 bases lay in between. Germline V gene lookup returns CDR1 SGHVS and CDR2 FQNEAQ. This CDR3 comprises 16 residues.

The chain has TRBV6-6 and TRBJ2-7, with TRBD1 matching over 8 bases. J was trimmed by 2 bases and V by 2 bases; bases with no gene match: 2. There are 14 residues in the CDR3. Germline V gene data show CDR1 as MNHNY and CDR2 as SVGAGI (reference sequence). The chain's CDR3 is CASSYRDRPYEQYF. Here the CDR3 DNA reads TGTGCCAGCAGTTACCGGGACAGGCCCTACGAGCAGTACTTC.

V is TRBV9 and J is TRBJ2-7; D is unresolved. CDR1 and CDR2 from the germline V gene are SGDLS and YYNGEE. V was clipped by 0 bases and J by 3 bases, with 4 bases between them. CDR3 length: 12 amino acids. Written as DNA, the CDR3 is TGTGCCAGCAGCGTAGTGGGCTACGAGCAGTACTTC. As protein: CASSVVGYEQYF.

CDR3 DNA: TGCGCCAGCAGCACGGACAGGGGAACGGGTGGCTACACCTTC. It codes for CASSTDRGTGGYTF. V gene TRBV5-1 combines with J gene TRBJ1-2; 9 nucleotides line up with TRBD1. The germline V gene has CDR1 SGHRS and CDR2 YFSETQ. This CDR3 is built from 14 residues. V was pared by 4 bases and J by 7 bases, with 8 bases of the junction left unmatched.

This clone was recorded once. V usage is TRBV7-6 and J usage is TRBJ1-2; 7 bases are a match to TRBD1. The CDR3 spans 16 residues. Germline V CDR1 and CDR2: SGHVS, FNYEAQ. Germline trimming cut 4 bases from V and 4 bases from J; bases unmatched to any gene: 12. CDR3 protein: CASSSGTGQRLYGYTF. The CDR3 region has the DNA TGTGCCAGCAGCTCGGGCACGGGACAGCGCCTCTATGGCTACACCTTC.

This chain joins TRBV11-1 and TRBJ2-7; TRBD2 matches at 8 bases. V dropped 5 bases and J dropped 4; count of bases not matched to a gene: 16. CDR3 length equals 17 residues. The V gene's germline CDR1 is SGHAT and CDR2 FQDESV (reference sequence). The CDR3, as DNA: TGTGCCAGCAGCGCCGCCATCGGAAAAGCGGGAGTATACGAGCAGTACTTC. Protein: CASSAAIGKAGVYEQYF.

The chain joins TRBV5-4 to TRBJ2-3, with TRBD1 as a possible D gene (7 bases). The CDR3 consists of 16 residues. CDR1 is SGHNT, CDR2 YYREEE, per germline (reference sequence). The V end was cut by 0 bases, the J end by 2 bases, with 13 bases between. The DNA of the CDR3 is TGTGCCAGCAGCTTGGCCGGGGGACAGATCACAGATACGCAGTATTTT. It translates to CASSLAGGQITDTQYF.

Written as DNA, the CDR3 is TGTGCCAGCAGCAGTCGCACAGATACGCAGTATTTT. Translating gives CASSSRTDTQYF. This chain links TRBV6-6 with TRBJ2-3; no reliable D call. V was pared by 6 bases and J by 1 base, with 5 bases between. This CDR3 contains 12 residues. CDR1 and CDR2 (germline): MNHNY, SVGAGI (reference sequence).

This chain joins TRBV28 and TRBJ2-3, with 8 bases matching TRBD2. Germline values: CDR1 MDHEN, CDR2 SYDVKM. The V gene end was trimmed by 1 base and the J gene end by 7 bases; junction bases not matched to a gene: 16. CDR3 length: 18 amino acids. The DNA for the CDR3 is TGTGCCAGCAGTTTATTGGCCTGGGGACTAGGGGTACCAAATACGCAGTATTTT. Its translation is CASSLLAWGLGVPNTQYF.

V gene TRBV5-3 combines with J gene TRBJ1-5; D perhaps matches TRBD1 (5 bases). TRBV5-3 is noted as an ORF with a role that remains uncertain. Between the trimmed V and J ends, which lost 2 bases and 1 base, there was a span of 22 bases. The CDR3 contains 19 residues. CDR3 DNA sequence: TGTGCCAGAAGCTTAGGTCGCCGGACTGGGTCAGGGAGCAATCAGCCCCAGCATTTT. Protein product: CARSLGRRTGSGSNQPQHF.

This rearrangement joins TRBV6-5 to TRBJ2-3; perhaps TRBD2 as D (5 bases). V lost 0 bases, J lost 3 bases, and 10 bases lay in between. The germline gives CDR1 MNHEY, CDR2 SVGAGI. There are 15 residues in the CDR3. CDR3 nucleotide sequence: TGTGCCAGCAGTTACTCAGGCACTAGGACAGATACGCAGTATTTT. This encodes CASSYSGTRTDTQYF.

V is TRBV10-3 and J is TRBJ1-3; 7 bases are a match to TRBD1. Germline V CDR1 and CDR2: ENHRY, SYGVKD. The CDR3 consists of 16 residues. Losses at the gene ends were 3 bases for V and 0 bases for J; bases not matched to a gene: 5. The CDR3 DNA reads TGTGCCATCAGTGACAAACGGGACAGCTCTGGAAACACCATATATTTT. Translated: CAISDKRDSSGNTIYF.

J is TRBJ2-3 and V is TRBV6-5, with D perhaps matching TRBD2 (5 bases). The length of the CDR3 is 15 residues. Germline CDR1 and CDR2: MNHEY and SVGAGI. V dropped 6 bases and J dropped 8 bases, with 21 bases sitting between them. This chain's CDR3 is CASRKTGNQVATQYF. The DNA of the CDR3 is TGTGCCAGCAGGAAGACGGGAAACCAAGTGGCTACGCAGTATTTT.

The CDR3 nucleotides are TGTGCCAGCAGTCCGACAGGGAGGGGTCATCAGCCCCAGCATTTT. Its protein product is CASSPTGRGHQPQHF. V and J are TRBV25-1 and TRBJ1-5; 7 bases map to TRBD1. Germline V gene lookup returns CDR1 MGHDK and CDR2 SYGVNS. This CDR3 is built from 15 residues. The ends lost 5 bases at V and 5 bases at J; junction bases unmatched: 9.

This rearrangement joins TRBV6-6 to TRBJ2-7, with a possible D match to TRBD2 (5 bases). The V end was cut by 0 bases, the J end by 6 bases, with 15 bases between. This CDR3 has 15 residues. CDR1 and CDR2 from the germline V gene are MNHNY and SVGAGI (reference sequence). The CDR3 DNA sequence: TGTGCCAGCAGTTACTCTAGAGCGGTGACGGTCGAGCAGTACTTC. Residues: CASSYSRAVTVEQYF.

This rearrangement joins TRBV7-8 to TRBJ2-1; D uncertain. Between the trimmed V and J ends, which lost 2 bases and 4 bases, there was a span of 9 bases. This CDR3 is 14 amino acids long. The germline CDR1 and CDR2 sequences are SGHVS and FQNEAQ. The CDR3 region has the DNA TGTGCCAGCAGCTTAATCGGCAGATACAATGAGCAGTTCTTC. Encoded protein: CASSLIGRYNEQFF.

The rearrangement joins TRBV4-2 to TRBJ2-1; D might be TRBD1 (6 bases). The CDR3 runs to 13 residues. V lost 3 bases to trimming and J lost 8 bases, with 11 bases between them. The V gene's germline CDR1 is LGHNA and CDR2 YNFKEQ. CDR3 sequence: CASSQGHPDEQFF. The CDR3 bases are TGTGCCAGCAGCCAGGGACACCCTGATGAGCAGTTCTTC.

J is TRBJ2-7 and V is TRBV14, with 10 bases identical to TRBD2. Germline values: CDR1 SGHDN, CDR2 FVKESK. The CDR3 is 15 residues long. V trimming: 4 bases; J trimming: 4 bases; junction bases outside the gene matches: 7. The CDR3 coding sequence is TGTGCCAGCAGCCTGCTAGCGGGAGCCCCTTACGAGCAGTACTTC. This translates into CASSLLAGAPYEQYF. The entire variable domain, with the rest obtained from reference TRBV14 and TRBJ2-7, is as follows: EAGVTQFPSHSVIEKGQTVTLRCDPISGHDNLYWYRRVMGKEIKFLLHFVKESKQDESGMPNNRFLAERTGGTYSTLKVQPAELEDSGVYFCASSLLAGAPYEQYFGPGTRLTVT.

V is TRBV15 and J is TRBJ2-5, with D uncertain. V was cut by 1 base and J by 5 bases, with 17 bases left in between. The CDR3 is 16 amino acids. Germline V gives CDR1 LNHNV, CDR2 YYDKDF (reference sequence). In DNA form, the CDR3 reads TGTGCCACCAGCAGAGGTGGACGTACTTTTGAGGAGACCCAGTACTTC. This encodes CATSRGGRTFEETQYF.

This chain uses TRBV12-2 with TRBJ2-7; the table's D call, TRBD2, has no DNA check behind it. TRBV12-2 is a known pseudogene. The CDR3 extends over 12 amino acids. The CDR3 DNA reads as TGTGCAAGTCGCTTAGCTAGAAGCAAGCAGTACTTC. Translated: CASRLARSKQYF.

This clone was observed once. The chain carries TRBV10-3 and TRBJ2-3, with D tentatively TRBD2 (5 bases). The CDR3 extends over 14 amino acids. CDR1 and CDR2 from the germline V gene are ENHRY and SYGVKD. V was pared by 7 bases and J by 0 bases, with 11 bases between. The CDR3, as DNA: TGTGCCATCACTAACGGAGGTAGCACAGATACGCAGTATTTT. Protein sequence: CAITNGGSTDTQYF.